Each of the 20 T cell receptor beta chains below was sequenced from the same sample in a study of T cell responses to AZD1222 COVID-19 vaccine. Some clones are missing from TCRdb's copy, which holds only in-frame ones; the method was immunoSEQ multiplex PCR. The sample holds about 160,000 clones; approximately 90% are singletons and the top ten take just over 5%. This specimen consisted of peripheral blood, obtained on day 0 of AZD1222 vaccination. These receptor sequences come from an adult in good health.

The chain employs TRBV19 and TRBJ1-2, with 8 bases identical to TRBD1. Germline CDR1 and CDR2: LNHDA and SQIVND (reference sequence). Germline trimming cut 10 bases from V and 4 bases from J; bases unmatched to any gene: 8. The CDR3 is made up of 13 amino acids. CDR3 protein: CATADRVGYGYTF. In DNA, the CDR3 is TGTGCCACCGCGGACAGGGTCGGCTATGGCTACACCTTC.

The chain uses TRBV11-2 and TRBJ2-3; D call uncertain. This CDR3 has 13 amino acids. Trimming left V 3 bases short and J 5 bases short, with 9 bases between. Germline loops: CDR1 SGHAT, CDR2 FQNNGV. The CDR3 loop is CASSFIPRDTQYF. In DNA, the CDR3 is TGTGCCAGCAGCTTCATACCCCGAGATACGCAGTATTTT.

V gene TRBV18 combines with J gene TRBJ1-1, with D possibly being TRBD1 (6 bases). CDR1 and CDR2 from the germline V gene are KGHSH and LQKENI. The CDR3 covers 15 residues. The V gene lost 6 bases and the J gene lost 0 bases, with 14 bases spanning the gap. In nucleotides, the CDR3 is TGTGCCAGCTCTGGGACAACCGACTTGAACACTGAAGCTTTCTTT. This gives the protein CASSGTTDLNTEAFF.

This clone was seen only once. CDR3 residues: CASSLALNQPQHF. The CDR3, as DNA: TGTGCCAGCAGCTTAGCATTGAATCAGCCCCAGCATTTT. The J gene is TRBJ1-5, the V gene TRBV7-2, with unresolved D. Germline CDR1 is SGHTA and CDR2 is FQGNSA. The CDR3 is 13 residues long. The V end lost 0 bases, the J end lost 4 bases, and 4 bases lay between the germline ends.

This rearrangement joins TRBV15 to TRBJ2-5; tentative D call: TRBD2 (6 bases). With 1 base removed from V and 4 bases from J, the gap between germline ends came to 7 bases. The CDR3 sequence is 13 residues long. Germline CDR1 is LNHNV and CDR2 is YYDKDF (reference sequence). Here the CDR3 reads CATSRVGGETQYF. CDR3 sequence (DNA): TGTGCCACCAGCAGAGTGGGAGGAGAGACCCAGTACTTC.

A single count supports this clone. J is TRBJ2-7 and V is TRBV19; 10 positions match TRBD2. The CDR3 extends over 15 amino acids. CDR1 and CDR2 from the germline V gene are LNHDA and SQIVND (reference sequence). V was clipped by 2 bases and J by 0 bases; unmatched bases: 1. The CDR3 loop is CASSITSGVSYEQYF. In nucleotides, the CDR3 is TGTGCCAGTAGTATAACTAGCGGGGTCTCCTACGAGCAGTACTTC.

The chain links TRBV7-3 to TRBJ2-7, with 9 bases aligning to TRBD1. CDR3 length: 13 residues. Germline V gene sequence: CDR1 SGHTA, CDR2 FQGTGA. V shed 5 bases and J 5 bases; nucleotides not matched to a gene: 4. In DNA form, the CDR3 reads TGTGCCAGCAGCGACAGGGGGTTCGACGAGCAGTACTTC. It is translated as CASSDRGFDEQYF.

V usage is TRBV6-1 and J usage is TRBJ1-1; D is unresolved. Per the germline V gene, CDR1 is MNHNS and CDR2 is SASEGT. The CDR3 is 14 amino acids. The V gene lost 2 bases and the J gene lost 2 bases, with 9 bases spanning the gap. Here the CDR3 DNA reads TGTGCCAGCAGTGAACTCCGGGTTAACACTGAAGCTTTCTTT. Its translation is CASSELRVNTEAFF.

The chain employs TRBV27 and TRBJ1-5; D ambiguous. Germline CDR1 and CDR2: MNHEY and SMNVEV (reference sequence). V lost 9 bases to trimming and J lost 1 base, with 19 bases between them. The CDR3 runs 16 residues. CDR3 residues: CASGSSRVGSNQPQHF. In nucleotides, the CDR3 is TGTGCCAGTGGCTCCTCGAGGGTCGGAAGCAATCAGCCCCAGCATTTT.

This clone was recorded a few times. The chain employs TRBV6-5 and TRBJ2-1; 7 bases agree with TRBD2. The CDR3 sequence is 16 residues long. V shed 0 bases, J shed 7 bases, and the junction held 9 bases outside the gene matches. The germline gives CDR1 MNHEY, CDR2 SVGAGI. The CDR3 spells CASSYSTGEGGNEQFF. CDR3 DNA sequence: TGTGCCAGCAGTTACTCGACGGGGGAGGGAGGGAATGAGCAGTTCTTC.

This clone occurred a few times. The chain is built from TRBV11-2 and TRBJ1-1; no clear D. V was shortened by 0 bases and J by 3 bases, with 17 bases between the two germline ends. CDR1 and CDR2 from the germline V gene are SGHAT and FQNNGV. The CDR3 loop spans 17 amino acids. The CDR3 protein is CASSLDGTTGYYTEAFF. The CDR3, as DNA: TGTGCCAGCAGCTTAGATGGCACAACGGGCTATTACACTGAAGCTTTCTTT.

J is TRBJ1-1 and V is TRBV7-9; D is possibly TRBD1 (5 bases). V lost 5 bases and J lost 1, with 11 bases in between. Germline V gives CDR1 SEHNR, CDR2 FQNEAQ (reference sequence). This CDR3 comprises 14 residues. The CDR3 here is CASSPNTGNTEAFF. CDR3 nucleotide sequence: TGTGCCAGCAGCCCCAATACAGGGAACACTGAAGCTTTCTTT.

The CDR3 reads CASSLEAGYGYTF. In DNA form, the CDR3 reads TGTGCCAGCAGCTTAGAGGCAGGCTATGGCTACACCTTC. This chain joins TRBV7-2 and TRBJ1-2; D unclear. CDR3 length: 13 amino acids. Between the trimmed V and J ends, which lost 1 base and 4 bases, there was a span of 7 bases. The germline CDR1 and CDR2 sequences are SGHTA and FQGNSA. Full variable domain (missing parts from reference TRBV7-2 and TRBJ1-2): GAGVSQSPSNKVTEKGKDVELRCDPISGHTALYWYRQSLGQGLEFLIYFQGNSAPDKSGLPSDRFSAERTGGSVSTLTIQRTQQEDSAVYLCASSLEAGYGYTFGSGTRLTVV.

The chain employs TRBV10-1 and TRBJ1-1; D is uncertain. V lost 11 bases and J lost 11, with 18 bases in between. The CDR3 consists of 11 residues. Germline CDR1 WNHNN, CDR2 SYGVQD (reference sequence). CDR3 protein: CARTLTLGAFF. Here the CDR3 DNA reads TGCGCCCGCACCTTGACCTTGGGGGCTTTCTTT.

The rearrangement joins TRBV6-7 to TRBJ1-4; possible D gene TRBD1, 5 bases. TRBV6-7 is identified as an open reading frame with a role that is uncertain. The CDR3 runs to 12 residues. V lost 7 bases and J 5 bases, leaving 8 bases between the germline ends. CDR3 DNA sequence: TGTGCCAGCACTGGACAAAATGAAAAACTGTTTTTT. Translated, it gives CASTGQNEKLFF.

CDR3 coding DNA: TGTGCCTGGAGTGACAGTTGGACAGCCAGCTCTGGAAACACCATATATTTT. Translating gives CAWSDSWTASSGNTIYF. This sequence joins TRBV30 and TRBJ1-3, with D possibly matching TRBD1 (6 bases). This CDR3 spans 17 amino acids. The V gene lost 1 base and the J gene lost 0 bases, with 16 bases spanning the gap. Germline assignment: CDR1 GTSNPN and CDR2 SVGIG (reference sequence).

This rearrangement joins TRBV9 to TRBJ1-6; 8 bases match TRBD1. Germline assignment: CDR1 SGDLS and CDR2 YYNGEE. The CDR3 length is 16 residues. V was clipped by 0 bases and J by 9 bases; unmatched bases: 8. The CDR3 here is CASSVEAGGGISPLHF. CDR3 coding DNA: TGTGCCAGCAGCGTAGAGGCAGGGGGCGGGATTTCACCCCTCCACTTT.

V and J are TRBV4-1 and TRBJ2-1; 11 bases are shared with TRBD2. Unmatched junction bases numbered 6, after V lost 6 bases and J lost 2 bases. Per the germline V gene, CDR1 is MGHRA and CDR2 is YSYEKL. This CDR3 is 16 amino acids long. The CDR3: CASRVLAGVPYNEQFF. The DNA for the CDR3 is TGCGCCAGCAGAGTACTAGCGGGAGTTCCCTACAATGAGCAGTTCTTC.

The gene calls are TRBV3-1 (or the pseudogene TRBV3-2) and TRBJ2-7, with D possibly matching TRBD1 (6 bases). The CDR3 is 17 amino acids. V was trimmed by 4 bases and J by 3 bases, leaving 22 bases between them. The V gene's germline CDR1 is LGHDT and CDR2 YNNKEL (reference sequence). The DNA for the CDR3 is TGTGCCAGCAGCCCTCGATACAGGGTAGAGGTGTGCTACGAGCAGTACTTC. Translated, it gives CASSPRYRVEVCYEQYF.

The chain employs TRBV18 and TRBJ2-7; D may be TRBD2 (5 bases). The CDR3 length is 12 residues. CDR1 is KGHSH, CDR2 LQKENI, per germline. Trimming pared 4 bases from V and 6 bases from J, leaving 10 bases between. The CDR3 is CASSLGLTEQYF. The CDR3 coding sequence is TGTGCCAGCTCACTTGGACTGACCGAGCAGTACTTC.